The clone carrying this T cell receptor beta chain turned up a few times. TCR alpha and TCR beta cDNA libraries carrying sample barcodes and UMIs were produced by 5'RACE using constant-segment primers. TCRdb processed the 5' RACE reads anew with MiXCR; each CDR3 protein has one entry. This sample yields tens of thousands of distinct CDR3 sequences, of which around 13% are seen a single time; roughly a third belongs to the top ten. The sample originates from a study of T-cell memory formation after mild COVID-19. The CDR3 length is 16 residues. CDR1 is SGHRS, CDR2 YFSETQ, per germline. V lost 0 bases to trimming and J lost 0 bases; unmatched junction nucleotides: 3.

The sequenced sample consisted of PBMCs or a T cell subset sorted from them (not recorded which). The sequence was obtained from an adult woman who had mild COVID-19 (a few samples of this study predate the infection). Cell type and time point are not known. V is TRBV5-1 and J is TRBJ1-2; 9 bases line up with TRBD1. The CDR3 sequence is CASSLEGQGTNYGYTF. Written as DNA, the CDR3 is TGCGCCAGCAGCTTGGAAGGACAGGGGACTAACTATGGCTACACCTTC.